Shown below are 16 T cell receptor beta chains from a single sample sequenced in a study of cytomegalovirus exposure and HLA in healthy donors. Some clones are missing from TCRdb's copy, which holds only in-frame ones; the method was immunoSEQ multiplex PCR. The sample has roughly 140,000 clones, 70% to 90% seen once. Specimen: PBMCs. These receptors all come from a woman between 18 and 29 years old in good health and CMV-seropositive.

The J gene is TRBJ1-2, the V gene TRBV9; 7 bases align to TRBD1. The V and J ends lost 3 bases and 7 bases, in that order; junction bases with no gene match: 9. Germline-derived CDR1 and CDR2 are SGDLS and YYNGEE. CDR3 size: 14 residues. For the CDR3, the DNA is TGTGCCAGCAGCGGCCAATGGACAGGAATTGGCTACACCTTC. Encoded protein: CASSGQWTGIGYTF.

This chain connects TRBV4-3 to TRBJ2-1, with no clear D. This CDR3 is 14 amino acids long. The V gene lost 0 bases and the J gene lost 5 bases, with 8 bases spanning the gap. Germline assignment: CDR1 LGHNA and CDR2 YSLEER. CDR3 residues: CASSQDYSDNEQFF. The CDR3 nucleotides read TGCGCCAGCAGCCAAGATTACTCTGACAATGAGCAGTTCTTC.

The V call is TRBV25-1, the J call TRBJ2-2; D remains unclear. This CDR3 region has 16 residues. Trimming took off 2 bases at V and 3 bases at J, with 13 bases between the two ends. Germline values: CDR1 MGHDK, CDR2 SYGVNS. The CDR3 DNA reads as TGTGCCAGCAGTGAAAGTCCAAGAGAAGACACCGGGGAGCTGTTTTTT. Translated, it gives CASSESPREDTGELFF.

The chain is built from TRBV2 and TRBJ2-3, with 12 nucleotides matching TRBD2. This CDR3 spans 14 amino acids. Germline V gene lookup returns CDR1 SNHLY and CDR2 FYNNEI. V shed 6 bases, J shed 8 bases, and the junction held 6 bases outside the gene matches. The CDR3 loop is CASRWTSGTPTQYF. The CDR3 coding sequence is TGTGCCAGCAGGTGGACTAGCGGGACGCCTACGCAGTATTTT. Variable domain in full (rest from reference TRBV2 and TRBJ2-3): EPEVTQTPSHQVTQMGQEVILRCVPISNHLYFYWYRQILGQKVEFLVSFYNNEISEKSEIFDDQFSVERPDGSNFTLKIRSTKLEDSAMYFCASRWTSGTPTQYFGPGTRLTVL.

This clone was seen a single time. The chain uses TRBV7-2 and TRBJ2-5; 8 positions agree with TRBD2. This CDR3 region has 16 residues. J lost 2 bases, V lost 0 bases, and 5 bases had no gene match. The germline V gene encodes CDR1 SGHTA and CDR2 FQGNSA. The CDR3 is CASSLASGGPQETQYF. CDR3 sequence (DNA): TGTGCCAGCAGCTTAGCGTCGGGGGGGCCGCAAGAGACCCAGTACTTC.

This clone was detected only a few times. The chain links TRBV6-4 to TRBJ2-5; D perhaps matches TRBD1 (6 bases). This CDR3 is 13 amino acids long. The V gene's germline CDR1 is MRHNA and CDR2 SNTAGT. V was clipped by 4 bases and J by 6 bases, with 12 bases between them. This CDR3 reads CASSVDRSKTQYF. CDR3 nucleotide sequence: TGTGCCAGCAGTGTCGACAGGAGCAAGACCCAGTACTTC.

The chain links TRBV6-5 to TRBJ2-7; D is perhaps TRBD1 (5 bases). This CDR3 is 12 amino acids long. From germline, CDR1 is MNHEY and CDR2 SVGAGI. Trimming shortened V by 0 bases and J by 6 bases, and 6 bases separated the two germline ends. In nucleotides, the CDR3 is TGTGCCAGCAGTTACTCAGGGGTCGAGCAGTACTTC. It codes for CASSYSGVEQYF.

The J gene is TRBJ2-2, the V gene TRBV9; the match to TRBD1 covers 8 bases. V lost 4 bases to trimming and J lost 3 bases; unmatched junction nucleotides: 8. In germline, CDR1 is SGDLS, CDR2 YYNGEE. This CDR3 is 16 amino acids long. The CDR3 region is CASSFRQGLHTGELFF. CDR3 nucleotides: TGTGCCAGCAGCTTTCGACAGGGGTTACACACCGGGGAGCTGTTTTTT.

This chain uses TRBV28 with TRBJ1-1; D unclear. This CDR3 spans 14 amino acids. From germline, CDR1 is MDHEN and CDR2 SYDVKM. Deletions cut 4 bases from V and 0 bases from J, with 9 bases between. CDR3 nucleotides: TGTGCCAGCAGTTACAGAGAACTGAACACTGAAGCTTTCTTT. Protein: CASSYRELNTEAFF. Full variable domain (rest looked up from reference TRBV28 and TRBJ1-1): DVKVTQSSRYLVKRTGEKVFLECVQDMDHENMFWYRQDPGLGLRLIYFSYDVKMKEKGDIPEGYSVSREKKERFSLILESASTNQTSMYLCASSYRELNTEAFFGQGTRLTVV.

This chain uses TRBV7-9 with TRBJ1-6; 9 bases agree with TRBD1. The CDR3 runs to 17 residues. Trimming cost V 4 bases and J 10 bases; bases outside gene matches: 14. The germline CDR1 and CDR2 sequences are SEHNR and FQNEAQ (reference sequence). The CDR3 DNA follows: TGTGCCAGCAGCTCTGGCCGGGACAGGGTGGCAGGGTCACCCCTCCACTTT. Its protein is CASSSGRDRVAGSPLHF. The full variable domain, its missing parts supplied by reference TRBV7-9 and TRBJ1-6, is DTGVSQNPRHKITKRGQNVTFRCDPISEHNRLYWYRQTLGQGPEFLTYFQNEAQLEKSRLLSDRFSAERPKGSFSTLEIQRTEQGDSAMYLCASSSGRDRVAGSPLHFGNGTRLTVT.

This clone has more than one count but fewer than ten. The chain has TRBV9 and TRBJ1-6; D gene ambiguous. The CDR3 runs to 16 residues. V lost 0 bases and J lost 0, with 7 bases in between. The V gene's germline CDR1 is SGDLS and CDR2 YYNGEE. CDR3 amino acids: CASSVDHSSYNSPLHF. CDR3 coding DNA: TGTGCCAGCAGCGTAGATCATAGCTCCTATAATTCACCCCTCCACTTT.

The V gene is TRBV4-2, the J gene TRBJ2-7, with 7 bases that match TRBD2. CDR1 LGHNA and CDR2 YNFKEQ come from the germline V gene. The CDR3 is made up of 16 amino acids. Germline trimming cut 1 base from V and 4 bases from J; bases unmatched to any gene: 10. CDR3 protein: CASSQGPGTTSYEQYF. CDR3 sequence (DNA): TGTGCCAGCAGCCAAGGCCCCGGGACTACTTCATACGAGCAGTACTTC.

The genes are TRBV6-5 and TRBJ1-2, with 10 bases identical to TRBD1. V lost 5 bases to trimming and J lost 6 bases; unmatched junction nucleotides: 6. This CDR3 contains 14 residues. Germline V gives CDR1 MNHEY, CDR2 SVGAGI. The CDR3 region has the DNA TGTGCCAGCAGTGATCGACAGGGGGCGAATGGCTACACCTTC. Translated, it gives CASSDRQGANGYTF.

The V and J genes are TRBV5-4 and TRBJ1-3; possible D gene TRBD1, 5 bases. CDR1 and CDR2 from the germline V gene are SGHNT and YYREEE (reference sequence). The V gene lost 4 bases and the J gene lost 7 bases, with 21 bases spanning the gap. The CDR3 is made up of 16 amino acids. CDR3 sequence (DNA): TGTGCCAGCAGCAGCGGGACGGGAGCCAACAGGAACACCATATATTTT. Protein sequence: CASSSGTGANRNTIYF.

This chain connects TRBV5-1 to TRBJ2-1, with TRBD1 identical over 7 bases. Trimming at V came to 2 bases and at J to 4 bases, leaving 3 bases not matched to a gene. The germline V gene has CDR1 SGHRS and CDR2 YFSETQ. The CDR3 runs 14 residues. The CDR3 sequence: CASSFDRVYNEQFF. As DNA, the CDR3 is TGCGCCAGCAGCTTCGACAGGGTGTACAATGAGCAGTTCTTC.

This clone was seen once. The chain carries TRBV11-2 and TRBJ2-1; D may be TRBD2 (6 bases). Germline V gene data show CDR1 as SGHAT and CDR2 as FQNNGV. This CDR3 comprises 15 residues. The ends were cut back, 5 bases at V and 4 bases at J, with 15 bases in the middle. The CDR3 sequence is CASSERLEGYNEQFF. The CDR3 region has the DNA TGTGCCAGCAGCGAAAGACTAGAGGGGTACAATGAGCAGTTCTTC.